A single sample is the source of the 14 T cell receptor beta chains below, sequenced in a study of HIV-infected patients and healthy controls. No cell fractionation was done, so the repertoire covers all unsorted peripheral blood T cells. cDNA was made from approximately 500 ng RNA using alpha and beta constant primers. Using multiplexing indices, alpha and beta chain libraries were generated apart by chain-specific third strand synthesis. Via MiXCR, TCRdb re-called the 5' RACE reads, giving one row per CDR3 protein. The sample yields 12,000 or so distinct CDR3 sequences, under 6.5% seen once. The sequencing sample was made of blood. The receptors here all came from an adult in good health.

CDR3 sequence (DNA): TGCGCCAGCAGCTCCGGGACAGGGGCTCGCGGAGAAAAACTGTTTTTT. It yields the protein CASSSGTGARGEKLFF. The V call is TRBV5-1, the J call TRBJ1-4, with TRBD1 identical over 10 bases. The CDR3 is 16 amino acids. V lost 3 bases and J lost 8; bases outside the gene matches: 10. CDR1 SGHRS and CDR2 YFSETQ come from the germline V gene. Looking up the rest from reference TRBV5-1 and TRBJ1-4 gives the full variable domain: KAGVTQTPRYLIKTRGQQVTLSCSPISGHRSVSWYQQTPGQGLQFLFEYFSETQRNKGNFPGRFSGRQFSNSRSEMNVSTLELGDSALYLCASSSGTGARGEKLFFGSGTQLSVL.

Ten or more counts support this clonotype. The V gene is TRBV6-6, the J gene TRBJ1-1; the D is unclear. The CDR3 has 12 residues. CDR1 is MNHNY and CDR2 is SVGAGI in the germline V gene (reference sequence). V lost 6 bases to trimming and J lost 5 bases, with 10 bases between them. The CDR3 DNA is TGTGCCAGCAGCCCTTGGCGGACTGAAGCTTTCTTT. Translation gives CASSPWRTEAFF.

This clonotype was counted many times. This chain joins TRBV5-4 and TRBJ1-1; 7 nucleotides align to TRBD1. The CDR3 is 14 amino acids. Germline CDR1 and CDR2: SGHNT and YYREEE (reference sequence). With V trimmed by 2 bases and J by 3 bases, 4 bases remained unmatched. Here the CDR3 DNA reads TGTGCCAGCAGCTTCCGACAGGGAGACACTGAAGCTTTCTTT. Protein: CASSFRQGDTEAFF. The entire variable domain, with the rest obtained from reference TRBV5-4 and TRBJ1-1, is as follows: ETGVTQSPTHLIKTRGQQVTLRCSSQSGHNTVSWYQQALGQGPQFIFQYYREEENGRGNFPPRFSGLQFPNYSSELNVNALELDDSALYLCASSFRQGDTEAFFGQGTRLTVV.

By frequency in the sample, this clonotype is medium-sized. The V and J genes are TRBV5-4 and TRBJ2-3; 8 nucleotides agree with TRBD2. The trim removed 4 bases at V and 6 bases at J, leaving 10 bases unmatched. Germline assignment: CDR1 SGHNT and CDR2 YYREEE (reference sequence). The CDR3 consists of 15 residues. CDR3 nucleotide sequence: TGTGCCAGCAGCCCGGTAGCGGGGCCCGGGGATACGCAGTATTTT. It specifies CASSPVAGPGDTQYF.

Ten or more counts support this clonotype. J is TRBJ1-2 and V is TRBV5-1, with D perhaps TRBD1 (5 bases). CDR1 is SGHRS, CDR2 YFSETQ, per germline. This CDR3 comprises 13 residues. V dropped 0 bases and J dropped 5 bases, with 8 bases sitting between them. The DNA of the CDR3 is TGCGCCAGCAGCTTGGATGACAGTTATGGCTACACCTTC. Translating it yields CASSLDDSYGYTF.

This clonotype was counted ten times or more. The CDR3 protein is CASSLEGVGGQETQYF. The CDR3 bases are TGTGCCAGCAGCTTAGAAGGGGTAGGAGGGCAAGAGACCCAGTACTTC. The V call is TRBV7-2, the J call TRBJ2-5; tentative D call: TRBD2 (6 bases). Trimming left V 1 base short and J 2 bases short, with 14 bases between. Germline CDR1 and CDR2: SGHTA and FQGNSA. The CDR3 runs to 16 residues.

By sample fraction, this clonotype is medium-sized (0.01 to 0.1%). The rearrangement uses TRBV6-5 and TRBJ1-5; TRBD1 matches 10 bases. Germline-derived CDR1 and CDR2 are MNHEY and SVGAGI. The ends lost 6 bases at V and 4 bases at J; junction bases unmatched: 3. The CDR3 has 14 amino acids. The CDR3 spells CASRKGQGNQPQHF. The CDR3 DNA reads TGTGCCAGCAGAAAGGGACAGGGGAATCAGCCCCAGCATTTT.

This clonotype was counted ten times or more. This chain connects TRBV29-1 to TRBJ1-2; D possibly corresponds to TRBD1 (5 bases). CDR3 length: 15 residues. V was trimmed by 3 bases and J by 0 bases, leaving 14 bases between them. CDR1 and CDR2 (germline): SQVTM, ANQGSEA. CDR3 bases: TGCAGCGTTGATGGGGGGAGGGGCCCTAACTATGGCTACACCTTC. Translated: CSVDGGRGPNYGYTF. Supplemented by reference TRBV29-1 and TRBJ1-2, the full variable domain reads SAVISQKPSRDICQRGTSLTIQCQVDSQVTMMFWYRQQPGQSLTLIATANQGSEATYESGFVIDKFPISRPNLTFSTLTVSNMSPEDSSIYLCSVDGGRGPNYGYTFGSGTRLTVV.

This clonotype is judged medium-sized. The chain couples TRBV7-6 to TRBJ2-3; the match to TRBD2 covers 9 bases. Germline V gene lookup returns CDR1 SGHVS and CDR2 FNYEAQ. Germline trimming cut 1 base from V and 3 bases from J; bases unmatched to any gene: 2. This CDR3 region has 15 residues. The CDR3 coding sequence is TGTGCCAGCAGCTTAGGGCTAGCGGGGACAGATACGCAGTATTTT. It yields the protein CASSLGLAGTDTQYF.

This clonotype was seen at least ten times. The rearrangement links TRBV6-1 to TRBJ2-7, with 8 bases identical to TRBD1. The J segment lost 0 bases and the V segment lost 6 bases, leaving 7 bases of the junction unmatched. This CDR3 comprises 15 residues. CDR1 and CDR2 (germline): MNHNS, SASEGT. CDR3 DNA sequence: TGTGCCAGCAGAACCGACAGGGGAATCTCCTACGAGCAGTACTTC. Translated: CASRTDRGISYEQYF.

This clonotype is categorized as medium-sized (0.01 to 0.1%). CDR3 amino acids: CASSFRGGQPQHF. CDR3 DNA sequence: TGCGCCAGCAGCTTCCGGGGAGGTCAGCCCCAGCATTTT. The V gene is TRBV5-1, the J gene TRBJ1-5; D remains ambiguous. CDR1 and CDR2 from the germline V gene are SGHRS and YFSETQ. This CDR3 is built from 13 residues. Trimming removed 2 bases at V and 6 bases at J, with 9 bases between.

This clonotype is labeled medium-sized. The chain employs TRBV4-1 and TRBJ2-1; no firm D call. This CDR3 has 17 residues. With 3 bases removed from V and 1 base from J, the gap between germline ends came to 16 bases. Germline assignment: CDR1 MGHRA and CDR2 YSYEKL. The CDR3 DNA sequence: TGCGCCAGCAGCCACTTGGATATGGGGTTTTCCTACAATGAGCAGTTCTTC. It is translated as CASSHLDMGFSYNEQFF.

This clonotype is classed as medium-sized. The genes are TRBV18 and TRBJ2-6; 7 nucleotides align to TRBD1. Germline loops: CDR1 KGHSH, CDR2 LQKENI. Trimming removed 3 bases from V and 2 bases from J; junction bases left unmatched: 4. The CDR3 loop spans 16 amino acids. The CDR3 region is CASSPTGWTGANVLTF. The CDR3 nucleotides read TGTGCCAGCTCACCGACAGGGTGGACTGGGGCCAACGTCCTGACTTTC.

In its sample, this clonotype was seen a few times. The chain uses TRBV20-1 and TRBJ1-1; TRBD1 might be the D (6 bases). The CDR3 extends over 13 amino acids. Trimming removed 4 bases at V and 1 base at J, with 10 bases between. Germline-derived CDR1 and CDR2 are DFQATT and SNEGSKA (reference sequence). The CDR3 reads CSATRGSNTEAFF. The CDR3 DNA is TGCAGTGCTACCAGGGGCTCGAACACTGAAGCTTTCTTT.